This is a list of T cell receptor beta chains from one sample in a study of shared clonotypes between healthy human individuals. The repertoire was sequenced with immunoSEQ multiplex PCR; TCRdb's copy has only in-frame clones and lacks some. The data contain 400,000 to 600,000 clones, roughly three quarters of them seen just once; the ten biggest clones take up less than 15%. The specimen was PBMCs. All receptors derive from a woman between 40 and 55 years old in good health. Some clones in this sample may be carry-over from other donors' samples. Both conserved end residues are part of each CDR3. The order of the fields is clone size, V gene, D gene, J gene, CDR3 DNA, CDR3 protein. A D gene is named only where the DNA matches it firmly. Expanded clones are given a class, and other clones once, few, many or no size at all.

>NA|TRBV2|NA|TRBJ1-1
TGTGCCAGCAGTGCGATCACACTGAACACTGAAGCTTTCTTT
CASSAITLNTEAFF
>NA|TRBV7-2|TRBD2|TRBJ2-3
TGTGCCAGCAGCTTAGGGCTAGCGGGAAAGCCGAGCACAGATACGCAGTATTTT
CASSLGLAGKPSTDTQYF
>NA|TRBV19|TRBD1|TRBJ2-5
TGTGCCAGTAGTTTGGACAGGGGAGAGACCCAGTACTTC
CASSLDRGETQYF
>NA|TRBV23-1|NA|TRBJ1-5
TGCGCCAGCAGTCAATGTAGCAATCAGCCCCAGCATTTT
CASSQCSNQPQHF
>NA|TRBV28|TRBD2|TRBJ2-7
TGTGCCAGCAGGACTAGCGGGGCCTCCTACGAGCAGTACTTC
CASRTSGASYEQYF
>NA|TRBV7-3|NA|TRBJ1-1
TGTGCCAGCAGCGCCCAGGGACAGAACACTGAAGCTTTCTTT
CASSAQGQNTEAFF
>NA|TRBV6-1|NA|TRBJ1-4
TGTGCCAGCACCGGGAGGACTAATGAAAAACTGTTTTTT
CASTGRTNEKLFF
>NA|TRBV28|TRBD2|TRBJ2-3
TGTGCCACCGCCGGGCGTAGCGGGAGGGCTGGGGCAGATACGCAGTATTTT
CATAGRSGRAGADTQYF
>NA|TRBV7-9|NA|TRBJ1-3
TGTGCCAGCAGCTCCCGGAACACCATATATTTT
CASSSRNTIYF
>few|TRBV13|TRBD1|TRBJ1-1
TGTGCCAGCAGTCCTAGACAGGGGGGGTCGAACACTGAAGCTTTCTTT
CASSPRQGGSNTEAFF
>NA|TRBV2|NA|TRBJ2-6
TGTGCCAGCAGTGACGGGTACTCTGGGGCCAACGTCCTGACTTTC
CASSDGYSGANVLTF
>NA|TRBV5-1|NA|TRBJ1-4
TGCGCCAGCAGCTTGAATACAGGCGCCGAAAAACTGTTTTTT
CASSLNTGAEKLFF
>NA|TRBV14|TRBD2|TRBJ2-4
TGTGCCAGCAGCCAAGAAGGCGGGAGGGCCTCTAAAAACATTCAGTACTTC
CASSQEGGRASKNIQYF
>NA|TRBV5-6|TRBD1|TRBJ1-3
TGTGCCAGCAGCCCGACAGGGGGGACTGGAAACACCATATATTTT
CASSPTGGTGNTIYF
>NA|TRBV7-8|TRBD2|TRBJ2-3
TGTGCCAGCAGCTTCCGCGGCGGGACTAACACAGATACGCAGTATTTT
CASSFRGGTNTDTQYF
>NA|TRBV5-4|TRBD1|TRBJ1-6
TGTGCCAGCAGCTTGTGGGACAGGGGATCACCCCTCCACTTT
CASSLWDRGSPLHF
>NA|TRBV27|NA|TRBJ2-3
TGTGCCAGCAGACTAATGGGGGCATATACGCAGTATTTT
CASRLMGAYTQYF
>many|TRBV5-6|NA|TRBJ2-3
TGTGCCAGCAGCTTGGCAGGGAGGTTCACAGATACGCAGTATTTT
CASSLAGRFTDTQYF
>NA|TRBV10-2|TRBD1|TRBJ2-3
TGCGCCAGCAGCGCCTCCGCCGGGACAGGGATATCCACAGATACGCAGTATTTT
CASSASAGTGISTDTQYF
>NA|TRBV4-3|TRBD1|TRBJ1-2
TGCGCCAGCAGCCCGAGACAGGGGGCGTATGGCTACACCTTC
CASSPRQGAYGYTF
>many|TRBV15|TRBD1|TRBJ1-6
TGTGCCACCAGCGTCACCGGGACAGGGTTTCTCGCACCCCTCCACTTT
CATSVTGTGFLAPLHF
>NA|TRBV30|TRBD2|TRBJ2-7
TGTGCCTGGGGCAATCGGGCTAGCGGGACATACGAGCAGTACTTC
CAWGNRASGTYEQYF
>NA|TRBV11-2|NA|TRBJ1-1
TGTGCCAGCAGCTTATCCGGCACTAGGGAAGCTTTCTTT
CASSLSGTREAFF
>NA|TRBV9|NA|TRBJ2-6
TGTGCCAGCAGCGCCACGGCTGGGACTGGGGCCAACGTCCTGACTTTC
CASSATAGTGANVLTF
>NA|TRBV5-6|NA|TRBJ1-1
TGTGCCAGCAGCTTAGGTGGCCTCCAGAACACTGAAGCTTTCTTT
CASSLGGLQNTEAFF
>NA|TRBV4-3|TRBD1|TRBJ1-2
TGCGCCAGCAGCCAAGATCGGCAGGGGGCATTTCGTGGCTACACCTTC
CASSQDRQGAFRGYTF
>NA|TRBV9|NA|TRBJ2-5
TGTGCCAGCAGCGTAGCTGGGGAAGGGACCCAGTACTTC
CASSVAGEGTQYF
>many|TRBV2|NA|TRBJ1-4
TGTGCCAGCTTAGAGGGATGGAATGAAAAACTGTTTTTT
CASLEGWNEKLFF
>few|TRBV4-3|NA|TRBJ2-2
TGCGCCAGCAGCCAAGGGGTTAGCGGCCTGACCGGGGAGCTGTTTTTT
CASSQGVSGLTGELFF
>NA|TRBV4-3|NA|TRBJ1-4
TGCGCCAGCAGCCTAAGGGAGTCTGGGGGTGGAAAACTGTTTTTT
CASSLRESGGGKLFF
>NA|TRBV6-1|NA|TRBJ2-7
TGTGCCAGCAGTAAAACAGAATCCTACGAGCAGTACTTC
CASSKTESYEQYF
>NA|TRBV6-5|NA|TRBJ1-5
TGTGCCAGCAGTTCCGTCGGGGGAGGTAGGGATCAGCCCCAGCATTTT
CASSSVGGGRDQPQHF